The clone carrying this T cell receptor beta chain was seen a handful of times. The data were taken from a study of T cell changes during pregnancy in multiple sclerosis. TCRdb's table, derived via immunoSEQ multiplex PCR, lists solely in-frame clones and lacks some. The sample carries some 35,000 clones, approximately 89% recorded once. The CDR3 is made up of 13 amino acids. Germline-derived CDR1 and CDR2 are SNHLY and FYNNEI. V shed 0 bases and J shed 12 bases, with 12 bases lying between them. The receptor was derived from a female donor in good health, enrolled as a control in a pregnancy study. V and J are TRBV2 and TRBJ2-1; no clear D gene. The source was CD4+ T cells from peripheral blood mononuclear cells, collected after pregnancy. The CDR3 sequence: CASSEARTPGQFF. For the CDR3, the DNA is TGTGCCAGCAGTGAAGCGAGAACTCCCGGGCAGTTCTTC.